A single sample is the source of the 31 T cell receptor beta chains below, sequenced in a study of cytomegalovirus exposure and HLA in healthy donors. 60 Vbeta and 13 Jbeta primers were used in PCR. Sequenced by immunoSEQ multiplex PCR; TCRdb stores in-frame clones only, minus some. Altogether around 87,000 clones are present, roughly 70% being singletons, with the ten largest covering around 2.9%. The sequencing sample was made of PBMCs. All receptors derive from a man aged 40-49 years in good health and CMV-seronegative.

This clone was detected only a few times. The chain recombines TRBV4-3 with TRBJ2-7; weak D call: TRBD1 (7 bases). The CDR3 has 16 amino acids. Germline V lookup: CDR1 LGHNA, CDR2 YSLEER. Trimming removed 0 bases from V and 2 bases from J, with 14 bases in between. The CDR3 here is CASSQDSGGTAYEQYF. DNA for the CDR3: TGCGCCAGCAGCCAAGATTCAGGGGGGACAGCCTACGAGCAGTACTTC.

V is TRBV6-5 and J is TRBJ1-1, with TRBD1 as a possible D gene (5 bases). V lost 7 bases and J 2 bases, leaving 11 bases between the germline ends. Germline CDR1 reads MNHEY; CDR2 reads SVGAGI. This CDR3 contains 13 residues. In nucleotides, the CDR3 is TGTGCCAGCACCATGACAGCCAACACTGAAGCTTTCTTT. Encoded protein: CASTMTANTEAFF.

The chain uses TRBV11-2 and TRBJ2-3, with 13 positions matching TRBD2. J lost 6 bases, V lost 3 bases, and 9 bases had no gene match. Germline CDR1 and CDR2: SGHAT and FQNNGV. CDR3 length equals 17 residues. The CDR3 loop is CASSFGTSGAYWDTQYF. The CDR3 nucleotides read TGTGCCAGCAGCTTTGGGACTAGCGGGGCCTACTGGGATACGCAGTATTTT.

The chain employs TRBV28 and TRBJ1-2; D is possibly TRBD1 (5 bases). This CDR3 region has 15 residues. V lost 10 bases, J lost 4 bases, and 22 bases lay in between. The germline V gene encodes CDR1 MDHEN and CDR2 SYDVKM. As DNA, the CDR3 is TGTGCCACCTCCCCGGGGGTTTCTACCATCTATGGCTACACCTTC. This gives the protein CATSPGVSTIYGYTF.

The rearrangement joins TRBV27 to TRBJ1-1; perhaps TRBD1 as D (5 bases). Germline V gene sequence: CDR1 MNHEY, CDR2 SMNVEV (reference sequence). Deletions cut 2 bases from V and 1 base from J, with 8 bases between. The CDR3 spans 14 residues. The CDR3 DNA follows: TGTGCCAGCAGTTTAAGGACAACGAACACTGAAGCTTTCTTT. Translating it yields CASSLRTTNTEAFF.

V gene TRBV6-5 combines with J gene TRBJ2-7; D is perhaps TRBD2 (6 bases). V lost 3 bases, J lost 4 bases, and 13 bases lay in between. The CDR3 consists of 14 residues. Looked up from germline, CDR1 is MNHEY and CDR2 is SVGAGI. For the CDR3, the DNA is TGTGCCAGCAGTTATGTGGGGGGAACGTACGAGCAGTACTTC. It codes for CASSYVGGTYEQYF.

The genes are TRBV6-5 and TRBJ2-2; possible D gene TRBD1, 5 bases. V was shortened by 4 bases and J by 5 bases, with 17 bases between the two germline ends. The CDR3 is made up of 16 amino acids. Germline values: CDR1 MNHEY, CDR2 SVGAGI. The CDR3 loop reads CASSSWGDGLTGELFF. CDR3 in DNA: TGTGCCAGCAGTTCATGGGGCGACGGCCTTACCGGGGAGCTGTTTTTT.

The chain couples TRBV7-3 to TRBJ2-2; 9 bases agree with TRBD2. Germline V gene sequence: CDR1 SGHTA, CDR2 FQGTGA. The trim removed 5 bases at V and 7 bases at J, leaving 11 bases unmatched. The CDR3 has 16 amino acids. CDR3 amino acids: CASSPRLAGEGGELFF. In DNA, the CDR3 is TGTGCCAGCAGCCCCCGGTTAGCGGGGGAAGGCGGGGAGCTGTTTTTT.

This clone was observed a handful of times. The J gene is TRBJ2-7, the V gene TRBV11-1; 8 bases match TRBD1. V was pared by 3 bases and J by 4 bases, with 2 bases of the junction left unmatched. CDR3 size: 13 residues. Per the germline V gene, CDR1 is SGHAT and CDR2 is FQDESV (reference sequence). CDR3 protein: CASSFGTGYEQYF. The CDR3, as DNA: TGTGCCAGCAGCTTTGGGACAGGTTACGAGCAGTACTTC.

This clone was picked up one time. V and J are TRBV18 and TRBJ1-5; 9 positions agree with TRBD1. Germline loops: CDR1 KGHSH, CDR2 LQKENI. The CDR3 totals 16 residues. Trimming took 3 bases from V and 6 from J; bases not matched to a gene: 9. DNA of the CDR3: TGTGCCAGCTCACCCGCGGGACAGGGACCCGGTCAGCCCCAGCATTTT. Residues: CASSPAGQGPGQPQHF.

The rearrangement joins TRBV2 to TRBJ2-7; no clear D gene. Trimming shortened V by 3 bases and J by 0 bases, and 12 bases separated the two germline ends. CDR3 length equals 15 residues. Germline-derived CDR1 and CDR2 are SNHLY and FYNNEI. The CDR3 loop reads CASSDGVLASYEQYF. CDR3 nucleotides: TGTGCCAGCAGTGACGGAGTTTTGGCCTCCTACGAGCAGTACTTC.

The V and J genes are TRBV4-3 and TRBJ2-1; no clear D. The CDR3 loop spans 18 amino acids. Trimming stripped 1 base from V and 0 bases from J, with 16 bases between. The germline gives CDR1 LGHNA, CDR2 YSLEER. In DNA form, the CDR3 reads TGCGCCAGCAGCCAAGTGTGGTTCGAACTGAGCTCCTACAATGAGCAGTTCTTC. This codes for CASSQVWFELSSYNEQFF.

This clone has just a few counts. This sequence joins TRBV7-2 and TRBJ1-1; D possibly corresponds to TRBD1 (6 bases). Between the trimmed V and J ends, which lost 5 bases and 4 bases, there was a span of 14 bases. The CDR3 has 14 residues. CDR1 is SGHTA, CDR2 FQGNSA, per germline. The CDR3 DNA sequence: TGTGCCAGCAGCCCCGGACAGAGTCGCACTGAAGCTTTCTTT. Translated, it gives CASSPGQSRTEAFF.

This clone has just a few counts. As DNA, the CDR3 is TGTGCCAGCAGCAGAGTTAGCGTTGGTGAGCAGTTCTTC. Its protein product is CASSRVSVGEQFF. This chain uses TRBV14 with TRBJ2-1, with D possibly being TRBD2 (5 bases). V lost 5 bases and J 9 bases, leaving 14 bases between the germline ends. The germline V gene encodes CDR1 SGHDN and CDR2 FVKESK. The CDR3 has 13 residues.

This clone has more than one count but fewer than ten. J is TRBJ2-3 and V is TRBV28; TRBD1 matches 11 bases. Trimming cost V 3 bases and J 5 bases; bases outside gene matches: 13. Germline CDR1 reads MDHEN; CDR2 reads SYDVKM. This CDR3 is built from 18 residues. The CDR3, as DNA: TGTGCCAGCAGTTTTAGCCGAGGAGGGACAGGGGGGATAGATACGCAGTATTTT. Protein sequence: CASSFSRGGTGGIDTQYF.

The chain uses TRBV6-5 and TRBJ2-2, with D hard to call. Trimming shortened V by 0 bases and J by 3 bases, and 8 bases separated the two germline ends. Germline CDR1 is MNHEY and CDR2 is SVGAGI. This CDR3 comprises 15 residues. The CDR3 sequence is CASSYSLEYTGELFF. CDR3 DNA: TGTGCCAGCAGTTACTCGTTAGAGTACACCGGGGAGCTGTTTTTT.

The chain joins TRBV19 to TRBJ1-1; 7 bases agree with TRBD1. J lost 9 bases, V lost 2 bases, and 9 bases had no gene match. Per germline, CDR1 LNHDA and CDR2 SQIVND (reference sequence). The CDR3 length is 14 residues. DNA of the CDR3: TGTGCCAGTAGTATAACGACAGGGAACAGGAAAGCTTTCTTT. This codes for CASSITTGNRKAFF.

The V and J genes are TRBV19 and TRBJ2-5; no reliable D call. V dropped 4 bases and J dropped 7 bases, with 7 bases sitting between them. The CDR3 contains 11 residues. Per the germline V gene, CDR1 is LNHDA and CDR2 is SQIVND (reference sequence). Here the CDR3 reads CASSTPGTQYF. CDR3 in DNA: TGTGCCAGTAGTACCCCGGGGACCCAGTACTTC. Using reference TRBV19 and TRBJ2-5 for the parts outside the CDR3, the full variable domain is DGGITQSPKYLFRKEGQNVTLSCEQNLNHDAMYWYRQDPGQGLRLIYYSQIVNDFQKGDIAEGYSVSREKKESFPLTVTSAQKNPTAFYLCASSTPGTQYFGPGTRLLVL.

The gene calls are TRBV2 and TRBJ2-7; possible D gene TRBD1, 6 bases. The CDR3 runs 13 residues. Germline CDR1 reads SNHLY; CDR2 reads FYNNEI. V gave up 3 bases and J gave up 4 bases, with 10 bases separating them. The CDR3 reads CASSDNRVYEQYF. The CDR3 DNA follows: TGTGCCAGCAGTGACAACAGGGTTTACGAGCAGTACTTC. The variable domain in full, completed from reference TRBV2 and TRBJ2-7, reads EPEVTQTPSHQVTQMGQEVILRCVPISNHLYFYWYRQILGQKVEFLVSFYNNEISEKSEIFDDQFSVERPDGSNFTLKIRSTKLEDSAMYFCASSDNRVYEQYFGPGTRLTVT.

The chain employs TRBV9 and TRBJ2-1; 8 positions agree with TRBD2. CDR1 SGDLS and CDR2 YYNGEE come from the germline V gene. The CDR3 covers 14 residues. V was clipped by 2 bases and J by 9 bases; unmatched bases: 7. CDR3 DNA sequence: TGTGCCAGCAGCGTCCCCTTCGGGGGGGCTGAGCAGTTCTTC. Its translation: CASSVPFGGAEQFF.

The chain is built from TRBV27 and TRBJ1-5; D is uncertain. V lost 4 bases, J lost 0 bases, and 10 bases lay in between. The V gene's germline CDR1 is MNHEY and CDR2 SMNVEV (reference sequence). This CDR3 contains 15 residues. CDR3 nucleotides: TGTGCCAGCAGTTATAGCGGGTATAGCAATCAGCCCCAGCATTTT. Residues: CASSYSGYSNQPQHF.

This clone was seen more than once but under ten times. The V and J genes are TRBV15 and TRBJ1-2, with D perhaps TRBD1 (6 bases). CDR1 is LNHNV and CDR2 is YYDKDF in the germline V gene (reference sequence). V gave up 3 bases and J gave up 0 bases, with 17 bases separating them. The CDR3 runs 17 residues. CDR3 nucleotide sequence: TGTGCCACCAGCAGGCTAGGAAGGGACACCGCTAACTATGGCTACACCTTC. Its protein product is CATSRLGRDTANYGYTF.

The gene calls are TRBV6-5 and TRBJ1-6; maybe TRBD1 (6 bases). Trimming took 5 bases from V and 9 from J, leaving 17 bases between them. Germline V gene lookup returns CDR1 MNHEY and CDR2 SVGAGI. This CDR3 spans 15 amino acids. This CDR3 reads CASSPMTGNSSPLHF. The CDR3 DNA reads TGTGCCAGCAGTCCGATGACAGGAAATAGTTCACCCCTCCACTTT.

The V call is TRBV6-6, the J call TRBJ1-5; D is perhaps TRBD1 (6 bases). Trimming pared 2 bases from V and 0 bases from J, leaving 8 bases between. This CDR3 has 15 amino acids. The V gene's germline CDR1 is MNHNY and CDR2 SVGAGI (reference sequence). The CDR3 region has the DNA TGTGCCAGCAGTTACAGGACAGATAGCAATCAGCCCCAGCATTTT. Residues: CASSYRTDSNQPQHF.

This clone has more than one count but fewer than ten. The CDR3 DNA reads as TGTGCCTGTAAGGACAGGCGAGAAGCTTTCTTT. Translating gives CACKDRREAFF. This chain connects TRBV30 to TRBJ1-1; TRBD1 matches at 7 bases. The CDR3 covers 11 residues. Germline CDR1 is GTSNPN and CDR2 is SVGIG (reference sequence). V lost 6 bases and J lost 8; bases outside the gene matches: 6. The whole variable domain, remainder taken from reference TRBV30 and TRBJ1-1, is SQTIHQWPATLVQPVGSPLSLECTVEGTSNPNLYWYRQAAGRGLQLLFYSVGIGQISSEVPQNLSASRPQDRQFILSSKKLLLSDSGFYLCACKDRREAFFGQGTRLTVV.

The chain joins TRBV7-2 to TRBJ1-5; TRBD1 matches 11 bases. Germline V CDR1 and CDR2: SGHTA, FQGNSA. The length of the CDR3 is 15 residues. With V trimmed by 6 bases and J by 6 bases, 7 bases remained unmatched. The CDR3 protein is CASRGGQGAGQPQHF. The CDR3 DNA follows: TGTGCCAGCAGGGGAGGACAGGGGGCGGGTCAGCCCCAGCATTTT.

The V gene is TRBV5-1, the J gene TRBJ2-7; weak D call: TRBD1 (6 bases). V gave up 5 bases and J gave up 3 bases, with 12 bases separating them. CDR3 size: 13 residues. Germline CDR1 reads SGHRS; CDR2 reads YFSETQ. The CDR3 DNA reads TGCGCCAGCAGAACAGTACAGGGCTACGAGCAGTACTTC. Protein: CASRTVQGYEQYF.

This chain uses TRBV9 with TRBJ2-2; TRBD2 matches at 8 bases. This CDR3 has 17 amino acids. The germline V gene encodes CDR1 SGDLS and CDR2 YYNGEE. The ends lost 2 bases at V and 2 bases at J; junction bases unmatched: 8. CDR3 sequence (DNA): TGTGCCAGCAGCGTGCTCGCTCTAGCGGGTAACACCGGGGAGCTGTTTTTT. Amino acid sequence: CASSVLALAGNTGELFF.

The chain is built from TRBV27 and TRBJ1-5; 7 nucleotides line up with TRBD1. Germline CDR1 and CDR2: MNHEY and SMNVEV (reference sequence). This CDR3 spans 14 amino acids. J gave up 4 bases and V 6 bases, and 6 bases lay outside the gene matches. CDR3 sequence: CASRLGGANQPQHF. The CDR3 DNA is TGTGCCAGCAGACTAGGGGGCGCAAATCAGCCCCAGCATTTT.

This chain connects TRBV13 to TRBJ1-4; no reliable D call. CDR1 PRHDT and CDR2 FYEKMQ come from the germline V gene (reference sequence). The CDR3 is 16 residues long. The V end lost 3 bases, the J end lost 0 bases, and 11 bases lay between the germline ends. CDR3 bases: TGTGCCAGCAGCTTCGGGAGTTTAGCAACTAATGAAAAACTGTTTTTT. Protein product: CASSFGSLATNEKLFF. Using reference TRBV13 and TRBJ1-4 for the parts outside the CDR3, the full variable domain is AAGVIQSPRHLIKEKRETATLKCYPIPRHDTVYWYQQGPGQDPQFLISFYEKMQSDKGSIPDRFSAQQFSDYHSELNMSSLELGDSALYFCASSFGSLATNEKLFFGSGTQLSVL.

There are a few counts of this clone. The chain recombines TRBV19 with TRBJ2-7, with a weak D call TRBD2 (6 bases). Per the germline V gene, CDR1 is LNHDA and CDR2 is SQIVND (reference sequence). Trimming pared 5 bases from V and 5 bases from J, leaving 10 bases between. The CDR3 spans 12 residues. The CDR3 spells CASSPGLDEQYF. The CDR3 nucleotides are TGTGCCAGTAGTCCGGGACTTGACGAGCAGTACTTC.